This TCR beta chain was retrieved from a study of blood T cell repertoires in COVID-19. Study summary: From T cells, B-cell-depleted T cells, or PBMCs came the material, which was cDNA or gDNA.

V dropped 10 bases and J dropped 4; count of bases not matched to a gene: 10. Germline CDR1 SNHLY, CDR2 FYNNEI. The CDR3 has 14 residues. Only in-frame clones appear in the TCRdb table, and some are missing; sequencing was by immunoSEQ multiplex PCR. The data show approximately 200,000 clones, less than 90% seen once. This receptor was identified in a middle-aged man with active or convalescent COVID-19. The sequencing input was peripheral blood. The rearrangement joins TRBV2 to TRBJ1-1; 9 bases fit TRBD1. The CDR3 sequence: CATGTGRLVTEAFF. The CDR3 coding sequence is TGTGCCACTGGGACAGGGAGATTGGTCACTGAAGCTTTCTTT. The variable domain in full, completed from reference TRBV2 and TRBJ1-1, reads EPEVTQTPSHQVTQMGQEVILRCVPISNHLYFYWYRQILGQKVEFLVSFYNNEISEKSEIFDDQFSVERPDGSNFTLKIRSTKLEDSAMYFCATGTGRLVTEAFFGQGTRLTVV.